The subject of this entry is one T cell receptor beta chain. The source of the sample is a study of shared T cell receptors in the human thymus. Libraries were prepared by immunoSEQ multiplex PCR; TCRdb keeps only in-frame clonotypes and omits some of them. The sample has some 700,000 clones, 80% to 90% seen once; the top ten hold 0.008% to 0.011%. There are 15 residues in the CDR3. The V end was cut by 1 base, the J end by 0 bases, with 7 bases between. Germline V lookup: CDR1 SGHRS, CDR2 YFSETQ. This sample was shared with a second study, whose subject was human thymus T cells.

The clonotype was recovered from a girl in the first two years of life with a congenital heart defect. J is TRBJ1-4 and V is TRBV5-1; D not certain. Sequences were obtained from thymocytes. The chain's CDR3 is CASSLYASTNEKLFF. In DNA form, the CDR3 reads TGCGCCAGCAGCTTGTATGCGTCAACTAATGAAAAACTGTTTTTT. Complete variable domain (other parts from reference TRBV5-1 and TRBJ1-4): KAGVTQTPRYLIKTRGQQVTLSCSPISGHRSVSWYQQTPGQGLQFLFEYFSETQRNKGNFPGRFSGRQFSNSRSEMNVSTLELGDSALYLCASSLYASTNEKLFFGSGTQLSVL.